The 25 T cell receptor beta chains below all came from one sample that was sequenced in a study of cytomegalovirus exposure and HLA in healthy donors. PCR was performed using 60 Vbeta and 13 Jbeta primers. Profiling relied on immunoSEQ multiplex PCR, and the TCRdb table lists in-frame clones only, not all of them. Found here are about 65,000 clones, about 72% of them singletons; the top ten hold about 2.9%. Sample: PBMCs. The receptors here all came from a girl between 10 and 17 years old in good health and CMV-seropositive.

This clone has a single count. The J gene is TRBJ2-3, the V gene TRBV29-1; 9 bases are shared with TRBD1. J was trimmed by 5 bases and V by 3 bases; bases with no gene match: 3. Germline V gives CDR1 SQVTM, CDR2 ANQGSEA. The CDR3 is 13 amino acids. CDR3 nucleotides: TGCAGCGTTGAGGGACAGGGCATAGATACGCAGTATTTT. Protein product: CSVEGQGIDTQYF.

This sequence joins TRBV4-3 and TRBJ2-1; D is possibly TRBD2 (5 bases). The germline V and J ends were trimmed by 4 bases and 6 bases, with 16 bases remaining between them. Looked up from germline, CDR1 is LGHNA and CDR2 is YSLEER. The CDR3 is 15 amino acids. CDR3 nucleotide sequence: TGCGCCAGCAGCCGGCCGGCCCGAGGGCCCAATGAGCAGTTCTTC. Translated, it gives CASSRPARGPNEQFF.

This rearrangement joins TRBV25-1 to TRBJ2-1; 7 nucleotides match TRBD1. Trimming cost V 6 bases and J 8 bases; bases outside gene matches: 13. This CDR3 has 15 amino acids. Germline V lookup: CDR1 MGHDK, CDR2 SYGVNS. CDR3 residues: CASSPGGHLKDEQFF. The CDR3 nucleotides read TGTGCCAGCAGCCCAGGGGGACACCTAAAGGATGAGCAGTTCTTC.

Only one count was recorded for this clone. The chain combines TRBV2 with TRBJ2-3; tentatively, D is TRBD2 (5 bases). This CDR3 comprises 15 residues. V was pared by 0 bases and J by 9 bases, with 16 bases between. Germline V gene lookup returns CDR1 SNHLY and CDR2 FYNNEI. The CDR3 loop is CASSEARTVRETQYF. CDR3 nucleotides: TGTGCCAGCAGTGAAGCGAGGACGGTGAGGGAGACGCAGTATTTT.

The chain has TRBV5-1 and TRBJ2-7, with a tentative D call TRBD1 (5 bases). Germline CDR1 and CDR2: SGHRS and YFSETQ. V lost 4 bases to trimming and J lost 7 bases, with 21 bases between them. This CDR3 is built from 15 residues. The CDR3 protein is CASSLDSLTAREQYF. Written as DNA, the CDR3 is TGCGCCAGCAGCCTAGACAGCCTAACCGCCCGGGAGCAGTACTTC.

V is TRBV5-1 and J is TRBJ2-3; D gene ambiguous. Germline-derived CDR1 and CDR2 are SGHRS and YFSETQ. This CDR3 region has 17 residues. Trimming stripped 0 bases from V and 2 bases from J, with 16 bases between. The CDR3, as DNA: TGCGCCAGCAGCTTGGGATTAGAAGCCCTACCCACAGATACGCAGTATTTT. Encoded protein: CASSLGLEALPTDTQYF.

The genes are TRBV2 and TRBJ2-4; D may be TRBD1 (5 bases). V shed 6 bases and J shed 7 bases, with 7 bases lying between them. CDR1 and CDR2 from the germline V gene are SNHLY and FYNNEI. The CDR3 sequence is 11 residues long. The CDR3 nucleotides are TGTGCCAGCAGGGGGCTGAACATTCAGTACTTC. The encoded protein is CASRGLNIQYF.

The chain combines TRBV5-6 with TRBJ2-7, with a tentative D call TRBD1 (5 bases). The CDR3 extends over 17 amino acids. Per the germline V gene, CDR1 is SGHDT and CDR2 is YYEEEE. V was clipped by 0 bases and J by 2 bases, with 18 bases between them. The CDR3 nucleotides read TGTGCCAGCAGCTTGGGGGGCCAAGTCGGTAATACCTACGAGCAGTACTTC. This gives the protein CASSLGGQVGNTYEQYF.

The gene calls are TRBV15 and TRBJ1-5, with TRBD1 as a possible D gene (5 bases). Germline V gene sequence: CDR1 LNHNV, CDR2 YYDKDF (reference sequence). V lost 4 bases and J 8 bases, leaving 15 bases between the germline ends. The length of the CDR3 is 14 residues. Written as DNA, the CDR3 is TGTGCCACCAGCACCTTGACGGGGGTAGAGCCCCAGCATTTT. The encoded protein is CATSTLTGVEPQHF.

This rearrangement joins TRBV30 to TRBJ2-5; TRBD1 might be the D (5 bases). Looked up from germline, CDR1 is GTSNPN and CDR2 is SVGIG (reference sequence). V lost 4 bases, J lost 2 bases, and 11 bases lay in between. The CDR3 contains 13 residues. The CDR3 reads CAWNRQPQETQYF. In DNA, the CDR3 is TGTGCCTGGAACAGACAGCCTCAAGAGACCCAGTACTTC.

The CDR3 protein is CASSFPGGVRGQKGSPDTQYF. The DNA of the CDR3 is TGTGCCAGCAGTTTTCCCGGTGGGGTCAGGGGCCAGAAAGGGAGCCCAGATACGCAGTATTTT. The chain links TRBV28 to TRBJ2-3, with a tentative D call TRBD1 (6 bases). V lost 3 bases, J lost 4 bases, and 32 bases lay in between. CDR1 is MDHEN, CDR2 SYDVKM, per germline. The CDR3 runs to 21 residues.

J is TRBJ2-5 and V is TRBV6-1; 8 positions match TRBD2. V dropped 3 bases and J dropped 2; count of bases not matched to a gene: 5. The CDR3 runs to 15 residues. In germline, CDR1 is MNHNS, CDR2 SASEGT. CDR3 protein: CASSDQRGSQETQYF. CDR3 nucleotides: TGTGCCAGCAGTGATCAGCGGGGGTCTCAAGAGACCCAGTACTTC.

This clone has just one count. The chain carries TRBV4-1 and TRBJ1-2, with D possibly matching TRBD1 (6 bases). The ends were cut back, 0 bases at V and 2 bases at J, with 13 bases in the middle. Germline V lookup: CDR1 MGHRA, CDR2 YSYEKL. The CDR3 is 16 amino acids. CDR3 coding DNA: TGCGCCAGCAGCCAAGACCAGACAGGATACAACTATGGCTACACCTTC. Translation: CASSQDQTGYNYGYTF.

The rearrangement links TRBV28 to TRBJ2-2; tentatively, D is TRBD2 (5 bases). V dropped 6 bases and J dropped 5 bases, with 10 bases sitting between them. This CDR3 comprises 13 residues. Germline lookup yields CDR1 MDHEN and CDR2 SYDVKM. In DNA form, the CDR3 reads TGTGCCAGCAGCCCATCGGGGACCGGGGAGCTGTTTTTT. It encodes CASSPSGTGELFF.

The chain employs TRBV29-1 and TRBJ2-1; TRBD2 matches at 8 bases. CDR3 length equals 13 residues. Per the germline V gene, CDR1 is SQVTM and CDR2 is ANQGSEA. The ends lost 4 bases at V and 7 bases at J; junction bases unmatched: 6. The CDR3 bases are TGCAGCGTTGGAGCGGGAGTGAGAAATGAGCAGTTCTTC. Amino acids: CSVGAGVRNEQFF.

The chain carries TRBV10-1 and TRBJ1-4; TRBD1 aligns across 8 bases. V shed 7 bases and J 5 bases; nucleotides not matched to a gene: 6. Germline V CDR1 and CDR2: WNHNN, SYGVQD (reference sequence). The CDR3 covers 14 residues. The CDR3 here is CASIPDRGNEKLFF. The CDR3 DNA follows: TGCGCCAGCATCCCAGACAGGGGAAATGAAAAACTGTTTTTT.

This chain uses TRBV2 with TRBJ2-5; no definite D call. The CDR3 has 15 residues. Trimming left V 8 bases short and J 1 base short, with 17 bases between. Per germline, CDR1 SNHLY and CDR2 FYNNEI. The CDR3 DNA reads TGTGCCAGCCGTCGTCCCGTAGTAAGCCAAGAGACCCAGTACTTC. Translating gives CASRRPVVSQETQYF.

This rearrangement joins TRBV4-1 to TRBJ2-6, with D possibly TRBD2 on 6 matching bases. This CDR3 spans 16 amino acids. Germline loops: CDR1 MGHRA, CDR2 YSYEKL. Between the trimmed V and J ends, which lost 4 bases and 1 base, there was a span of 11 bases. Written as DNA, the CDR3 is TGCGCCAGCAGCCGGACTGGGACTTCTGGGGCCAACGTCCTGACTTTC. Residues: CASSRTGTSGANVLTF.

The rearrangement links TRBV2 to TRBJ2-7; D is possibly TRBD2 (6 bases). This CDR3 region has 12 residues. V shed 8 bases and J shed 2 bases, with 10 bases lying between them. Germline V gene sequence: CDR1 SNHLY, CDR2 FYNNEI. The CDR3 sequence: CASRAGPYEQYF. The CDR3 bases are TGTGCCAGCCGAGCGGGCCCCTACGAGCAGTACTTC.

The chain employs TRBV27 and TRBJ1-3, with D possibly matching TRBD1 (5 bases). V was shortened by 5 bases and J by 0 bases, with 8 bases between the two germline ends. The CDR3 has 14 residues. The germline V gene has CDR1 MNHEY and CDR2 SMNVEV (reference sequence). DNA of the CDR3: TGTGCCAGCAGTACAGGAAACTCTGGAAACACCATATATTTT. Translating gives CASSTGNSGNTIYF.

The chain employs TRBV9 and TRBJ2-1; weak D call: TRBD2 (6 bases). The V gene's germline CDR1 is SGDLS and CDR2 YYNGEE. V dropped 0 bases and J dropped 6 bases, with 13 bases sitting between them. CDR3 length: 15 amino acids. The CDR3 DNA reads TGTGCCAGCAGCGTAGGTGGGGGAGGAGGCAATGAGCAGTTCTTC. It encodes CASSVGGGGGNEQFF.

This clone was found a few times. In nucleotides, the CDR3 is TGCGCCAGCAGGCCAGAGACGAGGGGGATGGAAAAACTGTTTTTT. Translated, it gives CASRPETRGMEKLFF. The chain is built from TRBV4-3 and TRBJ1-4, with D tentatively TRBD1 (6 bases). The V and J ends lost 6 bases and 8 bases respectively, with 19 bases between them. The CDR3 has 15 amino acids. Germline lookup yields CDR1 LGHNA and CDR2 YSLEER.

The chain recombines TRBV28 with TRBJ2-5; D is perhaps TRBD1 (6 bases). From germline, CDR1 is MDHEN and CDR2 SYDVKM. The CDR3 consists of 13 residues. Between the trimmed V and J ends, which lost 3 bases and 5 bases, there was a span of 10 bases. CDR3 sequence (DNA): TGTGCCAGCAGTTTGGGACAACGGGAGACCCAGTACTTC. Its protein is CASSLGQRETQYF. The full variable domain, completed using reference TRBV28 and TRBJ2-5, is DVKVTQSSRYLVKRTGEKVFLECVQDMDHENMFWYRQDPGLGLRLIYFSYDVKMKEKGDIPEGYSVSREKKERFSLILESASTNQTSMYLCASSLGQRETQYFGPGTRLLVL.

This clone was counted only a few times. The rearrangement links TRBV2 to TRBJ1-1; maybe TRBD1 (6 bases). Germline CDR1 and CDR2: SNHLY and FYNNEI. The ends were cut back, 7 bases at V and 4 bases at J, with 19 bases in the middle. This CDR3 comprises 15 residues. DNA for the CDR3: TGTGCCAGCAAGGGGACTGGGGGGGCGCGCACTGAAGCTTTCTTT. Encoded protein: CASKGTGGARTEAFF.

The chain carries TRBV2 and TRBJ1-2; TRBD1 is a possible D gene (6 bases). In germline, CDR1 is SNHLY, CDR2 FYNNEI. The CDR3 loop spans 16 amino acids. Trimming removed 3 bases at V and 2 bases at J, with 16 bases between. CDR3 coding DNA: TGTGCCAGCAGTGATCTCATTGCAGGGGTGAACTATGGCTACACCTTC. Residues: CASSDLIAGVNYGYTF.